This T cell receptor (beta chain) appears in the sequencing data of a study of response to subunit inactivated influenza vaccine (dated by TCRdb to 2017 to 2018). Background for the entire study: Deep quantitative T cell receptor repertoire profiling was used in the study to track responses to a trivalent subunit inactivated influenza vaccine.

Receptor amplification or capture employed RT-PCR. Sequencing used an Illumina HiSeq 2500. TCRdb reran the public reads through fastp at Q25 and MiXCR, keeping productive beta chains. Each CDR3 protein appears once, grouped with its most common genes and DNA. For this sample the table gives under 200,000 distinct CDR3 sequences, of which around 9.9% were detected only once. The ten largest clones represent about an eighth of the sample. This clonotype was recorded once. What antigen it recognizes has not been identified. Base qualities are not recorded, but no much larger clone differs from it by a single base. Resting on one read, the evidence is weak. Here is what the overall study found, with its caveats: It was suggested by the authors that each seasonal influenza vaccination may recruit only a limited number of new T cells.

Explained via the paper, the time point label denotes: 45 days after influenza vaccine administration. The sequencing here drew on non-naive T cells sorted from PBMCs, taken about 40 days after vaccination. The cell subset or site label corresponds to: memory T cell fraction. This receptor was obtained from a man aged 45-65 years who received an inactivated influenza vaccine. Donor details come from another sample of the same person, matched by shared clones.

The CDR3 loop reads CSARSFAGIGTNTNEQFF. At the DNA level, the sequence is TGCAGTGCTAGATCCTTCGCTGGGATCGGGACTAATACAAATGAGCAGTTCTTC. The chain is assembled from TRBV20-1 and TRBJ2-1; TRBD2 fits 7 bases in the junction. V and J are trimmed by 2 bases and 7 bases, and the gene matches miss 20 bases of the junction. The CDR3, cysteine through phenylalanine, is 18 amino acids long. The sequence is cut down to CDR3 DNA, 54 bases in frame from base 1. As encoded in the germline V gene (reference sequence), CDR1 is DFQATT while CDR2 is SNEGSKA.